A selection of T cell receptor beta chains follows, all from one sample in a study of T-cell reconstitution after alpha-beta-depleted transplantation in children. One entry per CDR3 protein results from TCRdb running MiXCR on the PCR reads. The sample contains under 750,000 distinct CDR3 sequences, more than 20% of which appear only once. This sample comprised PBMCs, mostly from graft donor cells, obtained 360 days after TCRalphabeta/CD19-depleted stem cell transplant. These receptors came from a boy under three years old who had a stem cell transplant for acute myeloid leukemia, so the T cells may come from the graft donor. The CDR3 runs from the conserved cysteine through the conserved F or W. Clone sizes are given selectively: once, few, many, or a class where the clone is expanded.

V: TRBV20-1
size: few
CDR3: CSATHGANNEQFF

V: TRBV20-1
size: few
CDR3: CSASGQLQPQHF

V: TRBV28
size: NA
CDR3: CASSLWAQGWRANTEAFF

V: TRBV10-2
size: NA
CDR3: CASTSADTQYF

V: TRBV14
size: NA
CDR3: CASSPRPRLTYTEAFF

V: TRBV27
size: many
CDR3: CASSLRGSNQPQHF

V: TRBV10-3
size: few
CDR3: CAISLDRNTEAFF

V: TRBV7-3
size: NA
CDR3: CASSLLWSGGLTDTQYF

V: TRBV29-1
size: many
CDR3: CSSRAGSRQETQYF

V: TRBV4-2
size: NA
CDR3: CASSQDVQAEYNEQFF

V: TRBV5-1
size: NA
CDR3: CASSLDGVGTGELFF

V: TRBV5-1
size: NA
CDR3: CASSLFLESYEQYF

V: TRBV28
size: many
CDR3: CASSSQGGPNEKLFF

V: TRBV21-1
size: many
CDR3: CASSKELGKSQPQHF

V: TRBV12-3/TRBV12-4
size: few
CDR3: CASSDLTSGEETQYF

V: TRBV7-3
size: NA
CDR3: CASSLTFTDTHYF

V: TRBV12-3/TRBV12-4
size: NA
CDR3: CASSLVPGEGYEQYF

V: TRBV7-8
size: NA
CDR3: CASSWRQALGGTDTQYF

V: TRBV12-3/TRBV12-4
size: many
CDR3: CASRPMNTEAFF

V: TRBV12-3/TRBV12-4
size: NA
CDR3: CASSPTLGQFF

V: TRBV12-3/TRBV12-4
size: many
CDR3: CASRASASNGELFF

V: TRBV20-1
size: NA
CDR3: CSAGRDRKAFF

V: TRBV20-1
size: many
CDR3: CSATVFARGDSYEQYF

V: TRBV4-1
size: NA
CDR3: CASSPRLAGPSYEQYF

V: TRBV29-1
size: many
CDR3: CSVEDSARWARDTQYF

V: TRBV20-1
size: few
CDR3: CSAPGQGEQFF

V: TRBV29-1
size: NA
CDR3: CSVVRDSGGDTQYF

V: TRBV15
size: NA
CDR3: CATSRDQRSNSPLHF

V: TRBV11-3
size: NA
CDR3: CASSLVGARNRAVSFGYNEQFF

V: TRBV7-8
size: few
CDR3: CASSLGGQYVTGELFF

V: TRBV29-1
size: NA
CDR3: CSVGQVYTNYGYTF

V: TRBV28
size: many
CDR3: CASPPSTGGRSTDTQYF

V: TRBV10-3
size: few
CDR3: CAISEHRDNSPLHF

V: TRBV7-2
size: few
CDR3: CASREISGIANYGYTF

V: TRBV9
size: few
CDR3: CASSVYLAGVHEQFF

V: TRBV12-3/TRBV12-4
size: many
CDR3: CASSPGIVPYEQYF

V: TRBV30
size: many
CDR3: CAGSQWVSVSTDTQYF

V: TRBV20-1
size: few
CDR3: CSAPGLVNSPLHF

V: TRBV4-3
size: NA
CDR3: CASSQEEGYNEQFF

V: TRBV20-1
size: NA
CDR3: CSAPLRLYGGAERNEKLFF

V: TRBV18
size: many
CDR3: CASSPRRLNTGELFF

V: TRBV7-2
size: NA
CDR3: CASSPGSSGQETQYF

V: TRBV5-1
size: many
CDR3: CASSGKRMGTDTQYF

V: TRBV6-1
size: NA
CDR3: CASSPGRFNQPQDF

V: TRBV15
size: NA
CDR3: CATSRDTSGGGPETQYF

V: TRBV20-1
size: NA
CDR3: CSAREPGHNTEAFF

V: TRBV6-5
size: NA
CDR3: CASSYVQLGANVLTF

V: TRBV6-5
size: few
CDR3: CASSYRGSGALSYNEQFF

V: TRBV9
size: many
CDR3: CASSSQGLAGSNEQFF

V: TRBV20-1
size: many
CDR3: CSARDRAFTTQYF